A selection of T cell receptor beta chains follows, all from one sample in a study of siplizumab effects on memory and regulatory T cells. Measured with immunoSEQ multiplex PCR; TCRdb has only the in-frame clones, and not every one. This table holds approximately 84,000 clones, 85% to 95% found once. The sequenced sample consisted of CD8+ T cells sorted from blood. The receptor set was obtained from a human donor in good health. Each CDR3 is given with its conserved first and last residue. D genes are given only for firm matches. Only some rows state a clone size, as once, few, many or a class for expanded clones.

TRBV20-1	NA	TRBJ2-1	NA	9	CRAHGGQFF	TGCAGGGCCCACGGGGGGCAGTTCTTC
TRBV6-5	NA	TRBJ2-2	NA	14	CASTYGEVTGELFF	TGTGCCAGCACTTACGGGGAGGTCACCGGGGAGCTGTTTTTT
TRBV7-2	TRBD2	TRBJ2-1	NA	15	CASSPGTSGYNEQFF	TGTGCCAGCAGCCCCGGGACTAGCGGATACAATGAGCAGTTCTTC
TRBV27	NA	TRBJ2-5	NA	13	CASSWAGQETQYF	TGTGCCAGCAGTTGGGCGGGCCAAGAGACCCAGTACTTC
TRBV19	NA	TRBJ2-7	NA	16	CASSPQTRGVLYEQYF	TGTGCCAGTAGTCCTCAAACTAGAGGAGTTCTATACGAGCAGTACTTC
TRBV2	TRBD1	TRBJ2-5	NA	14	CAIPKGQHQETQYF	TGTGCCATCCCCAAGGGACAGCACCAAGAGACCCAGTACTTC
TRBV29-1	TRBD2	TRBJ2-7	NA	16	CSVETPWREGRYEQYF	TGCAGCGTGGAGACTCCTTGGCGGGAGGGCCGGTACGAGCAGTACTTC
TRBV27	TRBD2	TRBJ2-7	NA	15	CASSLTRGASYEQYF	TGTGCCAGCAGTTTAACGCGGGGGGCCTCCTACGAGCAGTACTTC
TRBV7-3	NA	TRBJ2-1	NA	13	CASSFTANNEQFF	TGTGCCAGCAGCTTCACTGCAAACAATGAGCAGTTCTTC
TRBV4-1	TRBD2	TRBJ2-1	once	13	CASSQGLASEQFF	TGCGCCAGCAGCCAAGGACTAGCAAGTGAGCAGTTCTTC
TRBV11-2	TRBD2	TRBJ2-7	NA	19	CASSLGFSTSGLGAYEQYF	TGTGCCAGCAGCTTAGGTTTTAGTACTAGCGGTCTTGGGGCCTACGAGCAGTACTTC
TRBV7-6	NA	TRBJ2-5	NA	14	CASSLTSYQETQYF	TGTGCCAGCAGCTTAACCTCGTACCAAGAGACCCAGTACTTC
TRBV7-9	NA	TRBJ2-1	NA	15	CASSLGLPGLGEQFF	TGTGCCAGCAGCCTGGGACTCCCCGGGTTGGGTGAGCAGTTCTTC
TRBV28	NA	TRBJ1-5	once	17	CASSLVDRLYSNQPQHF	TGTGCCAGCAGTTTAGTAGACAGACTATATAGCAATCAGCCCCAGCATTTT
TRBV27	TRBD2	TRBJ2-1	NA	16	CASRARAGAFGNEQFF	TGTGCCAGCCGAGCGCGGGCGGGAGCTTTCGGCAATGAGCAGTTCTTC
TRBV6-5	NA	TRBJ1-5	NA	13	CASRPHSNQPQHF	TGTGCCAGCAGGCCACATAGTAATCAGCCCCAGCATTTT
TRBV4-1	TRBD2	TRBJ2-1	NA	19	CASSPQEGRLADSYNEQFF	TGCGCCAGCAGCCCACAGGAAGGCCGACTAGCGGACTCCTACAATGAGCAGTTCTTC
TRBV6-5	NA	TRBJ2-5	NA	14	CASSYSGFGETQYF	TGTGCCAGCAGTTACTCGGGCTTCGGGGAGACCCAATACTTC
TRBV28	NA	TRBJ1-5	once	13	CASSFWDNQPQHF	TGTGCCAGCAGTTTCTGGGACAATCAGCCCCAGCATTTT
TRBV5-1	TRBD2	TRBJ2-1	NA	15	CASSITSGAYNEQFF	TGCGCCAGCAGCATTACTAGCGGAGCTTACAATGAGCAGTTCTTC
TRBV25-1	NA	TRBJ2-1	NA	15	CASSVGTGLVMEQFF	TGTGCCAGCAGTGTAGGGACGGGACTGGTAATGGAGCAGTTCTTC